This is a list of T cell receptor beta chains from one sample in a study of vaccination and CD4 T cells after COVID-19. Their target antigens are unknown. From the PCR reads, TCRdb called clonotypes with MiXCR, one entry per CDR3 protein. The sample comprises roughly 20,000 distinct CDR3 sequences, around 48% of which are singletons, and about a sixth rests with the top ten. The sample here was CD4+ T cells from blood, cultured in vitro, taken before SARS-CoV-2 vaccination. The receptors derive from a human donor who had recovered from COVID-19. The CDR3 runs from the conserved cysteine through the conserved F or W. D genes are given only for firm matches. Where a row states a size, it is once, few, many or the class of an expanded clone; other rows omit it.

abundance: -
v_gene: TRBV28
d_gene: TRBD1
j_gene: TRBJ1-2
CDR3nt: TGTGCCAGCAGCCTAGGACAGGGGGCGAACTATGGCTACACCTTC
CDR3aa: CASSLGQGANYGYTF

abundance: -
v_gene: TRBV7-8
d_gene: TRBD1
j_gene: TRBJ1-2
CDR3nt: TGTGCCAGCAGCTTAGCCGAAGGACAGGTCTACACCTTC
CDR3aa: CASSLAEGQVYTF

abundance: few
v_gene: TRBV20-1
d_gene: -
j_gene: TRBJ2-5
CDR3nt: TGCAGTGCTAGAGTAACAGGGAGGGAGACCCAGTACTTC
CDR3aa: CSARVTGRETQYF

abundance: once
v_gene: TRBV5-1
d_gene: -
j_gene: TRBJ1-2
CDR3nt: TGCGCCAGCAGCTTGGAAATCACGACTGCCTATGGCTACACCTTC
CDR3aa: CASSLEITTAYGYTF

abundance: -
v_gene: TRBV19
d_gene: TRBD1
j_gene: TRBJ1-6
CDR3nt: TGTGCCAGTAGTCCAGGGGGGGTGAGGGGAAATTCACCCCTCCACTTT
CDR3aa: CASSPGGVRGNSPLHF

abundance: -
v_gene: TRBV20-1
d_gene: -
j_gene: TRBJ1-6
CDR3nt: TGCAGTGCTAGGCGGGTCGCCAATTCACCCCTCCACTTT
CDR3aa: CSARRVANSPLHF

abundance: -
v_gene: TRBV7-3
d_gene: TRBD2
j_gene: TRBJ2-1
CDR3nt: TGTGCCAGCAGCTTAGTACCGGGACTAGATGAGAATGAGCAGTTCTTC
CDR3aa: CASSLVPGLDENEQFF

abundance: -
v_gene: TRBV6-2/TRBV6-3
d_gene: -
j_gene: TRBJ2-7
CDR3nt: TGTGCCAGCAGTTACTCTGAGAGCTCCTACGAGCAGTACTTC
CDR3aa: CASSYSESSYEQYF

abundance: -
v_gene: TRBV6-2/TRBV6-3
d_gene: -
j_gene: TRBJ1-2
CDR3nt: TGTGCCAGCAGCCGGCCTTCTTCTCGCTACACCTTC
CDR3aa: CASSRPSSRYTF

abundance: -
v_gene: TRBV20-1
d_gene: -
j_gene: TRBJ1-3
CDR3nt: TGCAGTGTATCAGGGGTCTCTGGAAACACCATATATTTT
CDR3aa: CSVSGVSGNTIYF